Described below is a single T cell receptor beta chain sequence and its context. The antigen this receptor binds is unknown. Per-base qualities were not stored, and no clone one base away is much larger. These data are taken from a study of control samples from healthy donors and cancer patients (dated by TCRdb to the early 2020s). The CDR3 has 16 amino acids, counting the end cysteine and phenylalanine. This entry keeps only the CDR3 DNA: 48 bases, framed from base 1. Compared with germline, V lacks 7 bases and J lacks 9 bases; bases without a gene match: 10. According to the germline V gene (reference sequence), CDR1 reads LNHDA and CDR2 reads SQIVND. Libraries were constructed by the immunoSEQ multiplex PCR assay. TCRdb took over this immuneACCESS table, retaining in-frame rearrangements with V and J assigned. Such tables are incomplete; in checked studies, under half of the missing clones stem from an unresolved V gene, and the remainder is unexplained. The table for this sample lists some 70,000 clones; approximately 86% of them were counted only once. Around a sixth of the sample is in the top ten clones.

This receptor was taken from a man aged 55 to 70 in good health. Sequences were obtained from blood. Recombination joined TRBV19 with TRBJ2-1; TRBD2 aligns with 15 central bases. The CDR3 protein: CASTSGLAGGWGEQFF. The sequenced DNA is TGTGCCAGTACCAGTGGACTAGCGGGAGGGTGGGGTGAGCAGTTCTTC.